These T cell receptor beta chains were read from a single sample in a study of blood T cell repertoires in COVID-19. Profiling relied on immunoSEQ multiplex PCR, and the TCRdb table lists in-frame clones only, not all of them. The sample has 55,000 to 70,000 clones, around 77% seen once. The sample taken for sequencing was peripheral blood. The receptors stem from a man between 60 and 75 years old with acute or convalescent COVID-19. The CDR3 runs from the conserved cysteine through the conserved F or W. The D gene is left open where the match is weak. A clone size is listed for some rows: how often the clone was seen (once, few, many), or a class if it is expanded.

clone_size j_call d_call v_call cdr3_nt cdr3_aa
- TRBJ2-1 - TRBV5-1 TGCGCCAGCGGGGAGGGGGACCCCTACAATGAGCAGTTCTTC CASGEGDPYNEQFF
- TRBJ1-4 TRBD1 TRBV12-3/TRBV12-4 TGTGCCAGCCTCAGGGGGCTGGGGGAAAAACTGTTTTTT CASLRGLGEKLFF
- TRBJ2-7 TRBD1 TRBV5-1 TGCGCCAGCAGCCCGGACAGGGGGGAGGACGAGCAGTACTTC CASSPDRGEDEQYF
- TRBJ1-2 - TRBV5-8 TGTGCCAGCAGCTCACAGGGTTATGGCTACACCTTC CASSSQGYGYTF
once TRBJ2-5 TRBD2 TRBV5-1 TGCGCCAGCAGTCTTTTGGCGGGGACTATGCAGACCCAGTACTTC CASSLLAGTMQTQYF
- TRBJ1-6 - TRBV7-9 TGTGCCAGCAGCTCCCAAGCAATCTTCCCTTCACCCCTCCACTTT CASSSQAIFPSPLHF
- TRBJ2-6 - TRBV7-3 TGTGCCAGCAGCTTAGGGGGGTCCCCCAACGTCCTGACTTTC CASSLGGSPNVLTF
- TRBJ1-5 - TRBV14 TGTGCCAGCAGTCCCTCCGGGTTGAATAAGCCCCAGCATTTT CASSPSGLNKPQHF
- TRBJ2-5 - TRBV10-3 TGTGCCATCAGTGCTAAGTCGGGCCAAGAGACCCAGTACTTC CAISAKSGQETQYF
- TRBJ1-6 TRBD1 TRBV7-2 TGTGCCAGCAGCTTAGAGACAGGGGTGGGGAATTCACCCCTCCACTTT CASSLETGVGNSPLHF
- TRBJ1-1 - TRBV24-1 TGTGCCACCAGTGACCCGACAGGCCCGAACACTGAAGCTTTCTTT CATSDPTGPNTEAFF
- TRBJ2-7 - TRBV11-2 TGTGCCAGCACCCCGCCTGGGACTCAATACGAGCAGTACTTC CASTPPGTQYEQYF
once TRBJ2-7 TRBD2 TRBV13 TGTGCCAGCAGCTTATCAGCGGGGGGGTCCTACGAGCAGTACTTC CASSLSAGGSYEQYF
- TRBJ1-1 - TRBV6-4 TGTGCCAGCAGTCCCCGAGATACTTTCTTT CASSPRDTFF
- TRBJ1-5 - TRBV21-1 TGTGCCAGCAGCAAAGATCCTTGCGGAGACAGGTTCTGTAGCAATCAGCCCCAGCATTTT CASSKDPCGDRFCSNQPQHF
- TRBJ2-7 TRBD1 TRBV11-2 TGTGCCAGCAGCCAGATTAAGGGACAGATCAACCACGAGCAGTACTTC CASSQIKGQINHEQYF
- TRBJ1-5 - TRBV5-5 TGTGCCAGCAGCCCTTCGGGGGGGGGCATGGATCAGCCCCAGCATTTT CASSPSGGGMDQPQHF
once TRBJ2-2 - TRBV6-1 TGTGCCAGCAGTGATCTCAGGGATCACACCGGGGAGCTGTTTTTT CASSDLRDHTGELFF
- TRBJ2-5 TRBD1 TRBV24-1 TGTGCCACCAGTGATAGCGGACAGGCGCCGAGGGAGACCCAGTACTTC CATSDSGQAPRETQYF
- TRBJ2-1 - TRBV9 TGTGCCAGCAGTCCTATATCCCCTACTAGCTCCTACAATGAGCAGTTCTTC CASSPISPTSSYNEQFF
- TRBJ1-2 - TRBV5-6 TGTGCCAGCAGCTTGTGGCCAAATAACTATGGCTACACCTTC CASSLWPNNYGYTF
few TRBJ2-2 - TRBV6-5 TGTGCCAGCCGCGTGTACACCGGGGAGCTGTTTTTT CASRVYTGELFF
few TRBJ2-1 - TRBV28 TGTGCCAGCAGTTTTCATCCCGCGGCTTACAATGAGCAGTTCTTC CASSFHPAAYNEQFF
- TRBJ2-5 - TRBV30 TGTGCCTGGAGTGTCAGCGTACGGGAGACCCAGTACTTC CAWSVSVRETQYF
- TRBJ1-1 TRBD1 TRBV6-5 TGTGCCAGCAGGACTTCAGGGGGCTACACTGAAGCTTTCTTT CASRTSGGYTEAFF
- TRBJ2-7 - TRBV11-1 TGTGCCAGCAGCTTGGAGGTCCGGTCGTCCCACGAGCAGTACTTC CASSLEVRSSHEQYF
- TRBJ1-4 TRBD1 TRBV5-6 TGTGCCAGCAGCACCGGGACAGGGCAGGAAAAACTGTTTTTT CASSTGTGQEKLFF
- TRBJ2-1 TRBD2 TRBV29-1 TGCAGCGGATCGCGGGGGGGCTCCTACAATGAGCAGTTCTTC CSGSRGGSYNEQFF
- TRBJ1-2 - TRBV20-1 TGCAGTGCTGAGGGACTGTGGGGCTACACCTTC CSAEGLWGYTF